This T cell receptor (beta chain) was profiled in a study of cytomegalovirus exposure and HLA in healthy donors. Study conclusions and caveats: For most TCR sequences rarity was the rule, although some public TCRs occurred in many donors. Accurate HLA-A and HLA-B prediction from TCR beta sequences was reported for most subjects.

As regards this clone: Its antigen is unknown.

CDR1 MNHEY and CDR2 SMNVEV come from the germline V gene (reference sequence). The CDR3 runs to 15 residues. The PCR was carried out with 60 Vbeta primers and 13 Jbeta primers. The repertoire was sequenced with immunoSEQ multiplex PCR; TCRdb's copy has only in-frame clones and lacks some. The sample consists of 150,000 to 200,000 clones, 80% of them appearing once. Input material: PBMCs. The chain recombines TRBV27 with TRBJ2-5; D is unclear. Near its end, the DNA agrees better with TRBJ2-7, so the J call may be wrong. This receptor was identified in a man aged 18 to 30 in good health and CMV-seropositive. CDR3 DNA: TGTGCCAGCAGTTTAAACGGCTTCGGGTTATACGAGCAGTACTTC. Its translation: CASSLNGFGLYEQYF.